This T cell receptor beta chain was sequenced for a study of shared clonotypes between healthy human individuals. Study in general: Aged between 18 and 49, the donors were a couple of women and a few men.

Method: immunoSEQ multiplex PCR; TCRdb's copy keeps in-frame clones and lacks some. The table includes a few million clones, approximately 95% detected once. The junction had 11 bases not matched to a gene; V was cut back by 7 bases and J by 5 bases. The CDR3 totals 13 residues. Germline CDR1 reads SQVTM; CDR2 reads ANQGSEA. The sequence came from a man between 18 and 29 years old in good health. Some clones in this sample may be carry-over from other donors' samples. The sequencing sample was made of naive CD4+ T cells from PBMCs. This sample's subset: CD45RA+ positively selected. The chain carries TRBV29-1 and TRBJ2-7; TRBD1 matches 7 bases. Here the CDR3 DNA reads TGCAGCGCGGCAGTTAAACAGGGGAACGAGCAGTACTTC. Translated: CSAAVKQGNEQYF.